The source of this T cell receptor beta chain is a study of ipilimumab plus nivolumab after autologous stem cell transplantation. Germline CDR1 and CDR2: MNHEY and SVGAGI. V was clipped by 4 bases and J by 5 bases; unmatched bases: 5. This CDR3 is 14 amino acids long. This clone showed up just a few times. Sequenced by immunoSEQ multiplex PCR; TCRdb stores in-frame clones only, minus some. The sample has 8,000 to 11,000 clones, approximately 81% seen once; the top ten hold approximately 7.8%. V is TRBV6-5 and J is TRBJ1-5; 7 bases align to TRBD1. The specimen comprised PBMCs, sampled in a trial of ipilimumab plus nivolumab as post-transplant consolidation. The sequence derives from a male donor with diffuse large B-cell lymphoma. The CDR3 region is CASSSGQNYQPQHF. CDR3 in DNA: TGTGCCAGCAGTTCGGGACAGAATTATCAGCCCCAGCATTTT.